This T cell receptor (beta chain) appears in the sequencing data of a study of naive and memory T cell subsets (dated by TCRdb to about 2017). A note on the overall study: An open-source, UMI-based TCR alpha and beta sequencing pipeline was applied to sorted naive and memory peripheral blood T cell subsets. IgG serology results and the functional CMV T cell responses were in complete agreement. RNA was DNase-treated and reverse transcribed with TCR constant-region primers, mostly using SuperScript III. Overall results and qualifications from the work: In both CD4 and CD8 cells, going from naive through CM, EM and EMRA, the Gini index went up while Shannon and inverse Simpson diversity went down. The repertoire findings for the naive and memory subsets could not be validated, as no ground truth was available. Clonotypes were defined as single alpha or beta chain sequences, not paired alpha/beta receptors. RNA-based TCR counts may be influenced by expression changes linked to T cell activation and differentiation. Once error correction was done, more than 85% of naive TCR sequences showed up just once, which made the naive abundance distributions much steeper than those of the memory subsets. TCR abundance followed a power law whose exponent differed between naive and memory subsets but was consistent across the three individuals.

Separate amplification of TCR alpha and beta chain libraries was performed from the second PCR step onward. CMV status of each donor was established by measuring IFNgamma production from CD4+ T cells after fresh PBMCs were stimulated overnight with CMV viral lysate. Miltenyi beads were used first to positively select CD4 T cells, and CD8 T cells were then positively selected from the CD4-negative fraction. Cells stained for CD3, CD4, CD8, CD45RA, CD27 and a live/dead dye were sorted on a BD Aria II into four subsets by CD45RA and CD27. Blood was obtained from three healthy volunteers, and the blood from each volunteer was fractionated into CD4 and CD8 T cells and subsequently into four differentiation subsets. Approximately 0.13 L of peripheral blood was drawn per donor, and PBMC were isolated by Ficoll-Paque PLUS density-gradient centrifugation. The sorted cells were lysed in RLT buffer, after which RNA was extracted using a Qiagen RNeasy kit and kept at -80 degrees C.

The CDR1 and CDR2 encoded by the germline V gene (reference sequence) are SEHNR and FQNEAQ. Cut back by 3 bases and 1 base, the V and J ends lie 6 bases apart. The CDR3 holds 13 amino acids from the cysteine to the phenylalanine. Of the read, only the CDR3 DNA is kept; its 39 bases are in frame from base 1. This clonotype was detected many times. Its antigen is still unknown. No per-base quality is available; no much larger clone lies one base away. Library generation was performed with UMI-ligation and nested PCR. To cover both TRBC1 and TRBC2, the beta constant-region primer consisted of an equimolar mix of two oligonucleotides. T4 RNA ligase 1 ligated a single-stranded oligonucleotide carrying the SP2 primer and a 12-nucleotide UMI to the cDNA 3' end. The ligated cDNA went through four rounds of PCR with nested alpha and beta constant-region primers together with the SP2 primer. The ligation reaction was incubated at 16°C for about 20-24 hours. To avoid over-amplification, PCR2 was usually performed as a SYBR Green qPCR and halted once a predetermined threshold was reached. All purifications after the first were performed with Agencourt AMPure XP magnetic beads. Library amounts were measured by Qubit and library quality was assessed on a TapeStation, where the main peak was expected at around 650 bp. Sequencing of the pooled libraries was done on an Illumina MiSeq using v2 2x251 paired-end kits, which typically yielded roughly 0.9-2.1 million reads per sample. Libraries were pooled at approximately 3.6 nM per sample, and roughly 4.5-7% PhiX was added to improve cluster recognition. The study's processing was this. FASTQ reads processed by Demultiplexor were assigned V and J genes by Decombinator through tag matching that tolerated a single base-pair mismatch. Collapsinator relied on UMIs to fix sequencing errors as well as frequency errors caused by PCR heterogeneity. TCRs were translated and CDR3s were extracted from the conserved cysteine to the FGXG phenylalanine by CDR3Translator, with non-productive sequences being flagged. Gini, Shannon entropy and inverse Simpson indices were calculated on repertoires that had been subsampled to equal numbers of UMI-defined TCRs. Within the linear range, a power law was fitted by maximum likelihood to the distributions of clonotype abundance. On one naive CD8 sample, the pipeline and MIGEC gave similar UMI counts, unique TCR numbers and clonal distributions. A set of 7,322 CMV-associated CDR3 sequences, compiled from VDJdb and a published dataset, was used to search the repertoires. In TCRdb, the public reads were trimmed at Q25 with fastp and aligned with MiXCR, with productive beta chains retained. Rows with one shared CDR3 protein collapse into an entry with the most common genes and DNA. TCRdb assigned the V and J calls; the authors' analysis was not used. For this sample there are tens of thousands of distinct CDR3 sequences; about an eighth appear just once. 0.75% to 0.95% of the sample is in the top ten clones.

The sequence is built from TRBV7-9 and TRBJ1-1; too little of a D gene remains to name it. What was sequenced was central memory CD4+ T cells from blood. In light of the paper, this sample's cell subset or site label describes: central memory, CD45RA- CD27+. The sequence was collected from a human donor in good health. The nucleotides read TGTGCCAGCAGCTTTTGGGGGAACACTGAAGCTTTCTTT. This is translated as CASSFWGNTEAFF.